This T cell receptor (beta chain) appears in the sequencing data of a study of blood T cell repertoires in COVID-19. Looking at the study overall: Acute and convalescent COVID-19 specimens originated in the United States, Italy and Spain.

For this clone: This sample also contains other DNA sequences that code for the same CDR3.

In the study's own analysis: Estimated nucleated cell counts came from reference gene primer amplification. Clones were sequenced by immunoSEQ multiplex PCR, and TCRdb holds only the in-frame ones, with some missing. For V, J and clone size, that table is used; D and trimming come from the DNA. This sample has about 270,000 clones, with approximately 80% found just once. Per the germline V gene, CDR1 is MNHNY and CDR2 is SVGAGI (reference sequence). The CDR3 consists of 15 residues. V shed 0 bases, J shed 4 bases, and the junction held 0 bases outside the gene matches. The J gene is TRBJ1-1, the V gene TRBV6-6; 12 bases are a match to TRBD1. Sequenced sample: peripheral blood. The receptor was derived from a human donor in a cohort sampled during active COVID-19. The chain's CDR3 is CASSYSGQGATEAFF. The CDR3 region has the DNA TGTGCCAGCAGTTACTCGGGACAGGGGGCCACTGAAGCTTTCTTT.